Reported below is one T cell receptor (beta chain). Its antigen is currently unknown. A CD45RA+ naive subset and a CD45RA-negative memory subset were split from CD4+ cells. Sequencing was performed with immunoSEQ multiplex PCR; in TCRdb, only in-frame clones are kept and a portion is missing. The repertoire includes millions of clones, more than 90% of them detected once, and more than 0.12% sits in the top ten. This entry belongs to a study of shared clonotypes between healthy human individuals. Germline loops: CDR1 WNHNN, CDR2 SYGVQD (reference sequence). CDR3 length: 15 residues. The V gene end was trimmed by 3 bases and the J gene end by 8 bases; junction bases not matched to a gene: 5. Study-level points and caveats: Clonotype sharing among donors was thought likely to change with sequencing depth. Enrolling few donors narrowed the genetic and exposure-history diversity that was represented. When naive CD4 clonotypes were compared across four donors, 4% to 6.5% were shared.

The chain employs TRBV10-1 and TRBJ2-1, with TRBD2 matching over 12 bases. The receptor was derived from a man between 18 and 35 years old in good health. The sequenced sample was naive CD4+ T cells sorted from blood. The subset denotes: CD45RA+ positively selected. The CDR3 loop is CASSEARLAGDEQFF. Here the CDR3 DNA reads TGCGCCAGCAGTGAAGCGAGACTAGCGGGAGATGAGCAGTTCTTC.